This T cell receptor beta chain is from a study of spatial heterogeneity in lung cancer. Study-level information: TCR transcript counts in tumor regions correlated strongly with a T cell module score from matched bulk RNA-seq. Overall study findings and caveats: Within tumors, counts of expanded alpha and beta TCRs tracked tumor mutation counts.

The CDR3 runs to 15 residues. The germline V gene encodes CDR1 MNHEY and CDR2 SVGAGI. Time point reported: sample taken at primary tumor resection. There were some 76 donors, all of them untreated patients with early-stage non-small cell lung cancer. The input material, whole RNA from tumor, nontumor lung or frozen PBMC, was sequenced unsorted. As for this clonotype: The target antigen is unknown. At one end, the junction sequence differs from germline, possibly due to a read error. Within a library made for alpha chains, this beta chain is off target, and its count is uninformative.

Unique molecular identifiers tagged every individual TCR cDNA molecule. TCRdb reprocessed the 5' RACE reads with MiXCR, giving one entry per CDR3 protein. The sample has about 13,000 distinct CDR3 sequences; roughly 6% are singletons. This specimen consisted of lung tumor tissue, obtained at surgery. This sequence was found in a female donor with early-stage non-small cell lung cancer. V gene TRBV6-5 combines with J gene TRBJ1-2, with D maybe TRBD1 (5 bases). The CDR3 protein is CASSSVWGRNYRYTF. The CDR3, as DNA: TGTGCCAGCAGTTCCGTCTGGGGCAGAAACTATCGCTACACCTTC.